Sequencing of this T cell receptor beta chain was carried out in a study of cytomegalovirus exposure and HLA in healthy donors. Worth noting for this clone: Its antigen is as yet unknown.

The PCR ran on 60 Vbeta and 13 Jbeta primers. Produced via immunoSEQ multiplex PCR; TCRdb's table is partial and in-frame only. The table lists roughly 140,000 clones, around 80% of them singletons. Regarding the study as a whole: In vitro experiments confirmed that three CMV-associated chains were specific for CMV antigens.

Germline CDR1 and CDR2: MNHEY and SMNVEV (reference sequence). The CDR3 runs to 14 residues. V trimming: 2 bases; J trimming: 11 bases; junction bases outside the gene matches: 5. This chain uses TRBV27 with TRBJ1-5, with 11 bases identical to TRBD1. The receptor was derived from a woman aged 55-70 years in good health and CMV-seropositive. Material for sequencing was PBMCs. This CDR3 reads CASSLGGQGVTQHF. CDR3 in DNA: TGTGCCAGCAGTTTAGGGGGACAGGGGGTAACCCAGCATTTT.